Each of the 8 T cell receptor beta chains below was sequenced from the same sample in a study of blood T cell repertoires in COVID-19. Method: immunoSEQ multiplex PCR; TCRdb's copy keeps in-frame clones and lacks some. In the table there are about 270,000 clones, roughly 86% of which are singletons. The source material was peripheral blood. The receptors were gathered from a woman aged 55 to 70 who had recovered from COVID-19.

The chain combines TRBV5-1 with TRBJ2-7; D is uncertain. V dropped 3 bases and J dropped 3 bases, with 10 bases sitting between them. The CDR3 loop spans 13 amino acids. Germline V lookup: CDR1 SGHRS, CDR2 YFSETQ. The CDR3 coding sequence is TGCGCCAGCAGCTCGCTGTCAGACTACGAGCAGTACTTC. Translating gives CASSSLSDYEQYF.

The chain recombines TRBV19 with TRBJ2-3; 8 bases fit TRBD2. Trimming cost V 6 bases and J 8 bases; bases outside gene matches: 10. The CDR3 is 14 amino acids. Germline V gene data show CDR1 as LNHDA and CDR2 as SQIVND (reference sequence). The CDR3 here is CASSHYRSGGTQYF. The CDR3 DNA reads TGTGCCAGTAGCCACTACAGGAGCGGGGGTACGCAGTATTTT.

This clone was detected once. The chain couples TRBV27 to TRBJ1-2; unclear D gene. V was cut by 5 bases and J by 2 bases, with 6 bases left in between. CDR1 and CDR2 from the germline V gene are MNHEY and SMNVEV (reference sequence). This CDR3 spans 12 amino acids. CDR3 region: CASSGGNYGYTF. Here the CDR3 DNA reads TGTGCCAGCAGTGGAGGGAACTATGGCTACACCTTC.

This chain joins TRBV30 and TRBJ1-5; TRBD1 is a possible D gene (6 bases). Germline loops: CDR1 GTSNPN, CDR2 SVGIG (reference sequence). The CDR3 totals 15 residues. The V and J ends lost 4 bases and 0 bases respectively, with 13 bases between them. The CDR3 region has the DNA TGTGCCTGGATCCCGGGACATTATAGCAATCAGCCCCAGCATTTT. This translates into CAWIPGHYSNQPQHF.

CDR3 amino acids: CASSLQQNTGELFF. The CDR3 DNA follows: TGTGCCAGCAGCTTGCAACAGAACACCGGGGAGCTGTTTTTT. The genes are TRBV5-4 and TRBJ2-2; D remains ambiguous. Germline-derived CDR1 and CDR2 are SGHNT and YYREEE (reference sequence). The CDR3 runs to 14 residues. The V end lost 1 base, the J end lost 1 base, and 5 bases lay between the germline ends.

The chain recombines TRBV6-5 with TRBJ2-7; D possibly corresponds to TRBD1 (6 bases). This CDR3 is 13 amino acids long. Trimming left V 0 bases short and J 4 bases short, with 7 bases between. The V gene's germline CDR1 is MNHEY and CDR2 SVGAGI. CDR3 nucleotide sequence: TGTGCCAGCAGTTACTCGACAGGTTACGAGCAGTACTTC. Its translation is CASSYSTGYEQYF.

The J gene is TRBJ2-2, the V gene TRBV4-1; D is possibly TRBD2 (6 bases). Germline assignment: CDR1 MGHRA and CDR2 YSYEKL. This CDR3 has 13 amino acids. Trimming removed 5 bases from V and 8 bases from J, with 12 bases in between. CDR3 protein: CASSSGVSGELFF. The CDR3 DNA is TGCGCCAGCAGCTCGGGGGTGTCGGGGGAGCTGTTTTTT.

Written as DNA, the CDR3 is TGTGCCAGCAGCGACAATTACAATGAGCAGTTCTTC. Protein: CASSDNYNEQFF. The V gene is TRBV9, the J gene TRBJ2-1; D gene unclear. V lost 3 bases to trimming and J lost 4 bases, with 5 bases between them. Germline V gene sequence: CDR1 SGDLS, CDR2 YYNGEE. CDR3 size: 12 residues.